Shown below are 14 T cell receptor beta chains from a single sample sequenced in a study of CD8+ T cells in alopecia areata. The sequencing template was cDNA reverse transcribed from extracted RNA. TCRdb keeps only in-frame clones here, not all; method: immunoSEQ multiplex PCR. Of about 190,000 clones in the sample, under 80% were seen once. Treatment specified: oral pan-JAK inhibitor, 5-10 mg twice daily. Sequencing used CD4+ T cells sorted from blood, obtained between weeks 49 and 50, from a patient treated with tofacitinib. The source of these receptors is a human donor with alopecia areata.

The rearrangement joins TRBV14 to TRBJ2-7, with a weak D call TRBD2 (5 bases). The CDR3 is made up of 12 amino acids. Per the germline V gene, CDR1 is SGHDN and CDR2 is FVKESK. Trimming took off 4 bases at V and 2 bases at J, with 6 bases between the two ends. In DNA form, the CDR3 reads TGTGCCAGCAGCCGCGGGCCCTACGAGCAGTACTTC. It encodes CASSRGPYEQYF.

The chain has TRBV29-1 and TRBJ1-1; D gene ambiguous. Germline V gives CDR1 SQVTM, CDR2 ANQGSEA. The V end was cut by 3 bases, the J end by 1 base, with 9 bases between. The CDR3 covers 13 residues. The CDR3 DNA follows: TGCAGCGTTGAGTTCCTTTCGAACACTGAAGCTTTCTTT. Amino acid sequence: CSVEFLSNTEAFF.

The chain employs TRBV18 and TRBJ2-7; TRBD1 agrees at 7 bases. The length of the CDR3 is 13 residues. CDR1 KGHSH and CDR2 LQKENI come from the germline V gene. The V gene end was trimmed by 3 bases and the J gene end by 3 bases; junction bases not matched to a gene: 2. Written as DNA, the CDR3 is TGTGCCAGCTCACCGACAGGGTTCTACGAGCAGTACTTC. It yields the protein CASSPTGFYEQYF.

This clone appeared a few times. J is TRBJ2-6 and V is TRBV4-3; D gene uncertain. The CDR3 sequence is 15 residues long. Germline V gene data show CDR1 as LGHNA and CDR2 as YSLEER. The V end was cut by 4 bases, the J end by 2 bases, with 9 bases between. The chain's CDR3 is CASSRDSTGANVLTF. CDR3 nucleotides: TGCGCCAGCAGCCGCGACTCGACTGGGGCCAACGTCCTGACTTTC.

The J gene is TRBJ1-2, the V gene TRBV30; D perhaps matches TRBD1 (5 bases). V was cut by 5 bases and J by 8 bases, with 21 bases left in between. The CDR3 covers 14 residues. Germline CDR1 reads GTSNPN; CDR2 reads SVGIG (reference sequence). CDR3 in amino acids: CAWGAWQSYGGYTF. DNA for the CDR3: TGTGCCTGGGGGGCTTGGCAGAGCTATGGAGGCTACACCTTC.

Only a few counts were recorded for this clone. This chain connects TRBV29-1 to TRBJ2-5, with TRBD1 as a possible D gene (6 bases). Trimming took off 6 bases at V and 6 bases at J, with 14 bases between the two ends. In germline, CDR1 is SQVTM, CDR2 ANQGSEA. The CDR3 is made up of 12 amino acids. DNA for the CDR3: TGCAGCGTGCGTCCCGGGACACAGACCCAGTACTTC. Amino acids: CSVRPGTQTQYF.

The chain recombines TRBV15 with TRBJ2-6; the D is unclear. Trimming took off 4 bases at V and 4 bases at J, with 8 bases between the two ends. The CDR3 contains 14 residues. The germline gives CDR1 LNHNV, CDR2 YYDKDF (reference sequence). CDR3 sequence reads: CATSNRAGANVLTF. The CDR3 DNA follows: TGTGCCACCAGCAATAGGGCAGGGGCCAACGTCCTGACTTTC. The complete variable domain, with remaining parts taken from reference TRBV15 and TRBJ2-6, reads DAMVIQNPRYQVTQFGKPVTLSCSQTLNHNVMYWYQQKSSQAPKLLFHYYDKDFNNEADTPDNFQSRRPNTSFCFLDIRSPGLGDTAMYLCATSNRAGANVLTFGAGSRLTVL.

Comment on this clone: Different DNA sequences within this sample yield the same CDR3. The rearrangement links TRBV5-1 to TRBJ2-3, with D perhaps TRBD2 (6 bases). V was trimmed by 5 bases and J by 6 bases, leaving 19 bases between them. Germline CDR1 reads SGHRS; CDR2 reads YFSETQ. The CDR3 is made up of 15 amino acids. The CDR3 bases are TGCGCCAGCAGGTCCGCGGGGCACGACACGGATACGCAGTATTTT. It yields the protein CASRSAGHDTDTQYF.

The V gene is TRBV29-1, the J gene TRBJ1-1, with D possibly TRBD1 on 5 matching bases. V was pared by 4 bases and J by 6 bases, with 9 bases between. CDR3 length equals 11 residues. In germline, CDR1 is SQVTM, CDR2 ANQGSEA. CDR3 nucleotide sequence: TGCAGCGTTGCGGGGGTCGCTGAAGCTTTCTTT. Translating it yields CSVAGVAEAFF.

The gene calls are TRBV4-3 and TRBJ2-2; 8 bases fit TRBD1. The ends lost 1 base at V and 6 bases at J; junction bases unmatched: 4. From germline, CDR1 is LGHNA and CDR2 YSLEER. The CDR3 totals 15 residues. CDR3 protein: CASSQVPGGSGELFF. The CDR3 bases are TGCGCCAGCAGCCAAGTACCAGGGGGCTCCGGGGAGCTGTTTTTT.

This clone was observed a handful of times. Additional DNA sequences in this sample encode the identical CDR3. The V call is TRBV19, the J call TRBJ1-2, with D possibly matching TRBD1 (5 bases). This CDR3 is 13 amino acids long. Germline CDR1 reads LNHDA; CDR2 reads SQIVND (reference sequence). Trimming took off 3 bases at V and 4 bases at J, with 9 bases between the two ends. The CDR3 is CASSIQGPYGYTF. In DNA form, the CDR3 reads TGTGCCAGTAGTATCCAGGGTCCCTATGGCTACACCTTC.

This clone turned up a few times. This chain connects TRBV5-1 to TRBJ2-7, with TRBD1 identical over 9 bases. V lost 0 bases, J lost 0 bases, and 1 base stayed unmatched. The germline V gene has CDR1 SGHRS and CDR2 YFSETQ. CDR3 length: 15 amino acids. CDR3 in amino acids: CASSLGTGASYEQYF. For the CDR3, the DNA is TGCGCCAGCAGCTTGGGGACAGGGGCCTCCTACGAGCAGTACTTC.

The gene calls are TRBV18 and TRBJ2-5; D is ambiguous. Looked up from germline, CDR1 is KGHSH and CDR2 is LQKENI. V lost 4 bases, J lost 4 bases, and 13 bases lay in between. This CDR3 has 14 amino acids. In DNA form, the CDR3 reads TGTGCCAGCTCACTCAGCGCAGCCGGAGAGACCCAGTACTTC. Protein sequence: CASSLSAAGETQYF.

This CDR3 reads CSVDPGQGSGETQYF. The CDR3 DNA follows: TGCAGCGTTGACCCGGGACAGGGGTCCGGAGAGACCCAGTACTTC. V usage is TRBV29-1 and J usage is TRBJ2-5, with 10 bases aligning to TRBD1. V shed 3 bases, J shed 4 bases, and the junction held 8 bases outside the gene matches. Germline CDR1 SQVTM, CDR2 ANQGSEA. The length of the CDR3 is 15 residues.